One sample yielded the 12 T cell receptor beta chains listed below, sequenced in a study of cytomegalovirus exposure and HLA in healthy donors. Primers included in the PCR were 60 Vbeta and 13 Jbeta primers. Here immunoSEQ multiplex PCR was the method, and the copy in TCRdb shows in-frame clones only, minus some. The table has 150,000 to 200,000 clones, 79% seen once. Input material: PBMCs. All receptors come from a woman in her 50s in good health and CMV-seronegative.

V is TRBV11-2 and J is TRBJ2-4; a possible D gene is TRBD1 (6 bases). The CDR3 length is 15 residues. V was pared by 4 bases and J by 7 bases, with 17 bases between. In germline, CDR1 is SGHAT, CDR2 FQNNGV. The DNA for the CDR3 is TGTGCCAGCAGCTCCCCCCGGCGGACAGCCAACATTCAGTACTTC. Translating it yields CASSSPRRTANIQYF.

The V and J genes are TRBV2 and TRBJ2-7; 9 positions agree with TRBD1. This CDR3 has 14 amino acids. With 5 bases clipped from V and 4 bases from J, the junction kept 6 bases outside the gene matches. CDR1 and CDR2 (germline): SNHLY, FYNNEI. Here the CDR3 reads CASSPGDRVYEQYF. The CDR3 nucleotides are TGTGCCAGCAGTCCCGGGGACAGGGTGTACGAGCAGTACTTC.

This clone came up a few times. This chain uses TRBV30 with TRBJ1-3, with D maybe TRBD1 (5 bases). The germline V and J ends were trimmed by 3 bases and 4 bases, with 10 bases remaining between them. The CDR3 totals 13 residues. CDR1 is GTSNPN and CDR2 is SVGIG in the germline V gene (reference sequence). The CDR3 DNA follows: TGTGCCTGGAGCCCAGGGCCGGGAAACACCATATATTTT. Its translation: CAWSPGPGNTIYF.

About this clone: This CDR3 fails to terminate in the conserved phenylalanine or tryptophan, so it likely reflects a read error. The genes are TRBV6-5 and TRBJ2-7; possibly TRBD2 for D (5 bases). CDR3 length: 16 amino acids. V was pared by 4 bases and J by 2 bases, with 18 bases between. In germline, CDR1 is MNHEY, CDR2 SVGAGI. CDR3 residues: CASSSSGVPSPYEQYL. The DNA for the CDR3 is TGTGCCAGCAGTTCCTCCGGGGTTCCGAGCCCCTACGAGCAGTACCTC.

This chain links TRBV27 with TRBJ2-7; no clear D. The length of the CDR3 is 15 residues. V lost 3 bases and J lost 1, with 13 bases in between. Per the germline V gene, CDR1 is MNHEY and CDR2 is SMNVEV (reference sequence). DNA of the CDR3: TGTGCCAGCAGTTTTGTTGGCAGGCAGTCCTACGAGCAGTACTTC. As protein: CASSFVGRQSYEQYF.

This clone was observed a handful of times. The chain employs TRBV5-1 and TRBJ1-2, with 7 positions matching TRBD1. Germline values: CDR1 SGHRS, CDR2 YFSETQ. The CDR3 totals 14 residues. After removal of 4 bases from V and 5 bases from J, the junction contained 8 bases not matched to a gene. DNA for the CDR3: TGCGCCAGCAGCACAGGACAGGCTCAGTATGGCTACACCTTC. Its protein product is CASSTGQAQYGYTF.

DNA of the CDR3: TGTGCCAGCAGCTCCACTTTAACAGGGCCTGAGCAGTTCTTC. This encodes CASSSTLTGPEQFF. The rearrangement links TRBV7-3 to TRBJ2-1, with a tentative D call TRBD1 (6 bases). The germline gives CDR1 SGHTA, CDR2 FQGTGA. The CDR3 spans 14 residues. V was clipped by 4 bases and J by 9 bases, with 16 bases between them.

The rearrangement joins TRBV14 to TRBJ2-1; 8 nucleotides match TRBD1. Germline values: CDR1 SGHDN, CDR2 FVKESK. V gave up 6 bases and J gave up 8 bases; unmatched junction bases: 6. The CDR3 extends over 13 amino acids. The DNA for the CDR3 is TGTGCCAGCAGGGTGACAGGGGCTCATGAGCAGTTCTTC. This codes for CASRVTGAHEQFF.

The chain employs TRBV4-2 and TRBJ2-7; perhaps TRBD2 as D (5 bases). V was cut by 0 bases and J by 3 bases, with 15 bases left in between. The CDR3 covers 16 residues. CDR1 is LGHNA and CDR2 is YNFKEQ in the germline V gene. CDR3 DNA sequence: TGTGCCAGCAGCCAAGATCCCCGACTTGCGGGCTACGAGCAGTACTTC. Translation: CASSQDPRLAGYEQYF.

The gene calls are TRBV15 and TRBJ1-4; D might be TRBD1 (5 bases). The V gene lost 0 bases and the J gene lost 5 bases, with 13 bases spanning the gap. The CDR3 spans 16 residues. CDR1 and CDR2 from the germline V gene are LNHNV and YYDKDF (reference sequence). CDR3 amino acids: CATSRDRRSGNEKLFF. The CDR3 DNA is TGTGCCACCAGCAGAGATCGACGGTCAGGGAATGAAAAACTGTTTTTT.

The CDR3: CASSYVEARNSPLHF. The CDR3 DNA reads as TGTGCCAGCAGTTACGTCGAGGCTCGGAATTCACCCCTCCACTTT. The chain recombines TRBV6-6 with TRBJ1-6; D gene uncertain. Germline loops: CDR1 MNHNY, CDR2 SVGAGI (reference sequence). The V gene lost 2 bases and the J gene lost 7 bases, with 12 bases spanning the gap. This CDR3 region has 15 residues.

The genes are TRBV5-1 and TRBJ1-1, with a weak D call TRBD1 (6 bases). The CDR3 contains 15 residues. Germline-derived CDR1 and CDR2 are SGHRS and YFSETQ. Between the trimmed V and J ends, which lost 4 bases and 3 bases, there was a span of 16 bases. The DNA of the CDR3 is TGCGCCAGCAGCAAGGAAACCACAGGGTACACTGAAGCTTTCTTT. Translated, it gives CASSKETTGYTEAFF.